Listed here are 14 T cell receptor beta chains from one sample, sequenced in a study of shared clonotypes between healthy human individuals. TCRdb keeps only in-frame clones here, not all; method: immunoSEQ multiplex PCR. The profile covers some 2 million clones, with 85% to 95% appearing a single time and 1% to 1.5% taken by the ten largest. Terminally differentiated effector memory CD45RA+ cells were excluded from the naive CD8 cells, which were CD45RO-negative and positively selected for CCR7. Sequences were obtained from naive CD8+ T cells sorted from blood. All receptors come from a man aged 18-30 years in good health.

This clone was seen once. The chain recombines TRBV4-1 with TRBJ2-7; 7 bases are a match to TRBD2. This CDR3 spans 15 amino acids. CDR1 and CDR2 from the germline V gene are MGHRA and YSYEKL. V shed 4 bases, J shed 0 bases, and the junction held 6 bases outside the gene matches. The CDR3 region is CASSRQGLGSYEQYF. Here the CDR3 DNA reads TGCGCCAGCAGCCGCCAAGGACTAGGCTCCTACGAGCAGTACTTC.

This clone was found once. The chain has TRBV29-1 and TRBJ2-7; no definite D call. The CDR3 loop spans 15 amino acids. Per germline, CDR1 SQVTM and CDR2 ANQGSEA. V lost 1 base, J lost 1 base, and 14 bases lay in between. The CDR3 DNA reads TGCAGCGTTGAAGGTATGAAGGACGGATCCTACGAGCAGTACTTC. Translation: CSVEGMKDGSYEQYF.

CDR3 in amino acids: CASSPSGGGEQYF. In nucleotides, the CDR3 is TGTGCCAGCAGTCCCTCAGGGGGAGGCGAGCAGTACTTC. The V and J genes are TRBV27 and TRBJ2-7; D is possibly TRBD1 (7 bases). The CDR3 has 13 residues. Per germline, CDR1 MNHEY and CDR2 SMNVEV (reference sequence). The ends were cut back, 5 bases at V and 6 bases at J, with 14 bases in the middle.

This chain links TRBV5-4 with TRBJ2-7; D is possibly TRBD1 (6 bases). CDR3 length: 12 residues. Germline assignment: CDR1 SGHNT and CDR2 YYREEE (reference sequence). Trimming took off 5 bases at V and 7 bases at J, with 13 bases between the two ends. For the CDR3, the DNA is TGTGCCAGCAGTGGACAGACGAGAGAGCAGTACTTC. The encoded protein is CASSGQTREQYF.

CDR3 coding DNA: TGTGCCAGCAGAGTGGGGCCAGGCCCAGAGACCCAGTACTTC. It codes for CASRVGPGPETQYF. The chain uses TRBV2 and TRBJ2-5; the D gene is possibly TRBD1 (5 bases). V was cut by 6 bases and J by 4 bases, with 15 bases left in between. Germline CDR1 reads SNHLY; CDR2 reads FYNNEI. The CDR3 extends over 14 amino acids.

The rearrangement joins TRBV6-1 to TRBJ2-1; tentative D call: TRBD2 (6 bases). Trimming took 2 bases from V and 4 from J, leaving 18 bases between them. Germline-derived CDR1 and CDR2 are MNHNS and SASEGT. The CDR3 has 17 residues. The CDR3 nucleotides are TGTGCCAGCAGTGAACCGAGATGGGGGGACGCATACAATGAGCAGTTCTTC. This gives the protein CASSEPRWGDAYNEQFF.

The rearrangement links TRBV30 to TRBJ1-5; D remains ambiguous. Per the germline V gene, CDR1 is GTSNPN and CDR2 is SVGIG (reference sequence). The CDR3 length is 13 residues. Trimming shortened V by 0 bases and J by 9 bases, and 12 bases separated the two germline ends. CDR3 coding DNA: TGTGCCTGGAGTGTTAGTCCTGAAGGGCCCCAGCATTTT. Protein product: CAWSVSPEGPQHF.

The V gene is TRBV19, the J gene TRBJ2-7, with D perhaps TRBD2 (6 bases). Trimming took off 6 bases at V and 2 bases at J, with 11 bases between the two ends. The CDR3 sequence is 13 residues long. Germline-derived CDR1 and CDR2 are LNHDA and SQIVND (reference sequence). CDR3 residues: CASRGLQTYEQYF. CDR3 nucleotides: TGTGCCAGTAGGGGACTCCAAACCTACGAGCAGTACTTC.

V gene TRBV9 combines with J gene TRBJ2-7; no definite D call. CDR3 size: 14 residues. CDR1 SGDLS and CDR2 YYNGEE come from the germline V gene. V lost 1 base, J lost 6 bases, and 14 bases lay in between. The CDR3 is CASSVRAQVTEQYF. CDR3 in DNA: TGTGCCAGCAGCGTACGGGCCCAGGTGACCGAGCAGTACTTC.

The chain joins TRBV2 to TRBJ1-1, with D unresolved. The CDR3 has 10 residues. The germline V and J ends were trimmed by 3 bases and 6 bases, with 2 bases remaining between them. Germline V gene lookup returns CDR1 SNHLY and CDR2 FYNNEI. The CDR3 DNA sequence: TGTGCCAGCAGTGATTCTGAAGCTTTCTTT. The encoded protein is CASSDSEAFF. The whole variable domain, filled in from reference TRBV2 and TRBJ1-1, reads EPEVTQTPSHQVTQMGQEVILRCVPISNHLYFYWYRQILGQKVEFLVSFYNNEISEKSEIFDDQFSVERPDGSNFTLKIRSTKLEDSAMYFCASSDSEAFFGQGTRLTVV.

The chain recombines TRBV7-6 with TRBJ2-7, with TRBD2 identical over 7 bases. The CDR3 runs to 15 residues. Germline values: CDR1 SGHVS, CDR2 FNYEAQ. The V gene end was trimmed by 5 bases and the J gene end by 7 bases; junction bases not matched to a gene: 14. The chain's CDR3 is CASSPGGTRGREQYF. Written as DNA, the CDR3 is TGTGCCAGCAGCCCTGGAGGGACGCGGGGGAGGGAGCAGTACTTC.

V gene TRBV5-8 combines with J gene TRBJ1-5, with 9 bases lining up with TRBD1. V dropped 4 bases and J dropped 1; count of bases not matched to a gene: 6. CDR3 size: 16 residues. Germline V gene data show CDR1 as SGHTS and CDR2 as YDEGEE. The chain's CDR3 is CASSLGQGTSNQPQHF. Here the CDR3 DNA reads TGTGCCAGCAGCCTAGGACAGGGGACGAGCAATCAGCCCCAGCATTTT.

The chain is built from TRBV28 and TRBJ1-1; 12 positions match TRBD1. Trimming removed 3 bases from V and 4 bases from J; junction bases left unmatched: 12. Germline loops: CDR1 MDHEN, CDR2 SYDVKM. The CDR3 is 18 amino acids. The DNA for the CDR3 is TGTGCCAGCAGTTTCCTAAGCGGGACAGGGGGCCGGAGCACTGAAGCTTTCTTT. Translation: CASSFLSGTGGRSTEAFF.

The chain is built from TRBV5-4 and TRBJ2-3; TRBD1 is a possible D gene (7 bases). V lost 4 bases, J lost 3 bases, and 12 bases lay in between. CDR1 and CDR2 (germline): SGHNT, YYREEE (reference sequence). The CDR3 is 14 residues long. The CDR3 DNA reads TGTGCCAGCAGCCGGGACAGCGGGACAGATACGCAGTATTTT. Its translation is CASSRDSGTDTQYF.